This TCR beta chain was recorded in a study of cytomegalovirus exposure and HLA in healthy donors. On this clone itself: Its antigen is unidentified.

Researchers ran the PCR with 60 Vbeta and 13 Jbeta primers. Some clones are missing from TCRdb's copy, which holds only in-frame ones; the method was immunoSEQ multiplex PCR. The data show approximately 100,000 clones, roughly 77% seen once. Trimming pared 2 bases from V and 6 bases from J, leaving 17 bases between. CDR3 length equals 15 residues. Germline V gene lookup returns CDR1 SGHNT and CDR2 YYREEE (reference sequence). Findings and caveats of the study: The study had only CMV serostatus as immune exposure information.

This TCR was recovered from a man aged 40-55 years in good health and CMV-seronegative. Sequenced material: PBMCs. The chain employs TRBV5-4 and TRBJ1-1; D is perhaps TRBD1 (6 bases). CDR3 sequence reads: CASSLPGVLLSEAFF. In DNA, the CDR3 is TGTGCCAGCAGCTTACCAGGGGTGCTGCTGTCTGAAGCTTTCTTT.